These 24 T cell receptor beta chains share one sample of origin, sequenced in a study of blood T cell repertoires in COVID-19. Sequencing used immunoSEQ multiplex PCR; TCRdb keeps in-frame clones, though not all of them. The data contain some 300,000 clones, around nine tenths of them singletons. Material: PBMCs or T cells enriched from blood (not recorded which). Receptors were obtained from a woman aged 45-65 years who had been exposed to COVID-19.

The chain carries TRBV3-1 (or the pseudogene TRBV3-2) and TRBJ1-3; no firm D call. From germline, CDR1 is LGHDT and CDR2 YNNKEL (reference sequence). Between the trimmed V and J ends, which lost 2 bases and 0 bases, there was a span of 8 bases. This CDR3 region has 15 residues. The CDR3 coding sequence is TGTGCCAGCAGCCAAACCCAGGTCTCTGGAAACACCATATATTTT. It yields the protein CASSQTQVSGNTIYF.

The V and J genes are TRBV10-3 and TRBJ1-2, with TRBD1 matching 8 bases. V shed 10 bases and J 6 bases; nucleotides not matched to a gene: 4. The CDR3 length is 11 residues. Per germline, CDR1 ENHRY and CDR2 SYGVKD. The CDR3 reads CATTTGDGYTF. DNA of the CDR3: TGTGCCACCACGACAGGGGATGGCTACACCTTC.

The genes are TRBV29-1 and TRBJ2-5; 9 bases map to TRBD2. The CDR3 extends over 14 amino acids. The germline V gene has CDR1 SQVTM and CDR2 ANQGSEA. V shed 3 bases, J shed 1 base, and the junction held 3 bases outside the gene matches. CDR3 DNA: TGCAGCGTTGAGGAGCGGGGGGTCCAAGAGACCCAGTACTTC. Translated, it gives CSVEERGVQETQYF.

The DNA of the CDR3 is TGTGCCAGTAGTTGGGCGGGTGGCACTGAAGCTTTCTTT. The encoded protein is CASSWAGGTEAFF. This chain uses TRBV19 with TRBJ1-1; D not resolved. Trimming pared 5 bases from V and 4 bases from J, leaving 11 bases between. The germline V gene has CDR1 LNHDA and CDR2 SQIVND (reference sequence). The CDR3 is made up of 13 amino acids.

CDR3 residues: CASSEFSGSYEQYF. DNA of the CDR3: TGCGCCAGCAGTGAGTTTAGCGGCTCCTACGAGCAGTACTTC. The chain recombines TRBV10-2 with TRBJ2-7; a possible D gene is TRBD2 (6 bases). Germline loops: CDR1 WSHSY, CDR2 SAAADI. V lost 1 base to trimming and J lost 0 bases, with 7 bases between them. The CDR3 consists of 14 residues.

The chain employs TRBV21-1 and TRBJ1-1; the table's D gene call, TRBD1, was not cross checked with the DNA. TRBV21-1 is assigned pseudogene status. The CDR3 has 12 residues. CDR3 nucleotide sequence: TGTGCCAGCCTAGGGGGCTTCACTGAAGCTTTCTTT. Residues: CASLGGFTEAFF.

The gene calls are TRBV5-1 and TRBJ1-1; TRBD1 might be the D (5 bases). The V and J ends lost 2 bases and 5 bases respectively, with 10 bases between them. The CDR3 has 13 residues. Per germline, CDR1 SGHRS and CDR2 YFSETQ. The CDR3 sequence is CASSLAQGTEAFF. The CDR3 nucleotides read TGCGCCAGCAGCTTAGCTCAGGGAACTGAAGCTTTCTTT.

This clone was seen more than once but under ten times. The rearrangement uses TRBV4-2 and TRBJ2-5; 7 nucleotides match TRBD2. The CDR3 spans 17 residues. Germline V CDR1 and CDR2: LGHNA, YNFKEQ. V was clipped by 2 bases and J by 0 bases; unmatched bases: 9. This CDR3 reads CASSQKRGAGDQETQYF. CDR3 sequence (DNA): TGTGCCAGCAGCCAAAAGCGGGGCGCGGGGGACCAAGAGACCCAGTACTTC.

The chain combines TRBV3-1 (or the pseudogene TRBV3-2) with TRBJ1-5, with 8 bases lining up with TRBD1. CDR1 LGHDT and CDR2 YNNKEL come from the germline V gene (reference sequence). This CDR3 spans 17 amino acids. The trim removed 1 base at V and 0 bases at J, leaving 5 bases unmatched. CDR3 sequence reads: CASSQGTGSNSNQPQHF. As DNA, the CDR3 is TGTGCCAGCAGCCAAGGGACAGGGAGTAATAGCAATCAGCCCCAGCATTTT.

For the CDR3, the DNA is TGTGCCAGCAGAGCCGTCGGCGGGCCTCTGAGCACAGATACGCAGTATTTT. As protein: CASRAVGGPLSTDTQYF. The rearrangement joins TRBV3-1 (or the pseudogene TRBV3-2) to TRBJ2-3, with D maybe TRBD2 (5 bases). The V and J ends lost 6 bases and 0 bases respectively, with 19 bases between them. The CDR3 is 17 residues long. Germline CDR1 is LGHDT and CDR2 is YNNKEL (reference sequence).

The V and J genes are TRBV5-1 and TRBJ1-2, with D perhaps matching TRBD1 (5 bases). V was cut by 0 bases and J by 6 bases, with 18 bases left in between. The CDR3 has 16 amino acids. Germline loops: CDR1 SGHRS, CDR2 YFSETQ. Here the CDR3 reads CASSLAVSGTRHGYTF. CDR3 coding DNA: TGCGCCAGCAGCTTGGCCGTTTCGGGGACTCGTCATGGCTACACCTTC.

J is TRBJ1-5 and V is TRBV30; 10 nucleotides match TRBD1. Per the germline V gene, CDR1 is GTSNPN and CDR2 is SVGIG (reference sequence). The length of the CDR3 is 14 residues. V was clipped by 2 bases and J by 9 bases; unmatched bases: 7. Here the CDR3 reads CAWSLGTGERPQHF. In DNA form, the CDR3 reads TGTGCCTGGAGTCTCGGGACAGGGGAGCGGCCCCAGCATTTT.

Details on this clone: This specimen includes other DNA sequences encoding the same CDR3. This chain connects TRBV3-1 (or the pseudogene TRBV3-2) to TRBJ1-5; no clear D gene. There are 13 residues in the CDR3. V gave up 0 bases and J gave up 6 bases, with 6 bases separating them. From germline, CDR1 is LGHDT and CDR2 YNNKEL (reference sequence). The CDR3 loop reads CASSQDRGQPQHF. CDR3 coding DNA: TGTGCCAGCAGCCAAGATCGCGGTCAGCCCCAGCATTTT.

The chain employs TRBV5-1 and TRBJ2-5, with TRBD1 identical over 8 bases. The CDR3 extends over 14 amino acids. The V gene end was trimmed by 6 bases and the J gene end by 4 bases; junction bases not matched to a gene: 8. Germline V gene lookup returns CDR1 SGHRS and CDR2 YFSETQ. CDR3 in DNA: TGCGCCAGCATCGGGCAGGGGGCTCCAGAGACCCAGTACTTC. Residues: CASIGQGAPETQYF.

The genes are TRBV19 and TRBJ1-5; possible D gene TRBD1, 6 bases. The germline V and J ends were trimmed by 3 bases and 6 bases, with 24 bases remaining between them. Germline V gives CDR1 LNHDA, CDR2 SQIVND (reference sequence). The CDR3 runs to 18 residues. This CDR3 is CASSIRVLVGQGFQPQHF. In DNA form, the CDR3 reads TGTGCCAGTAGTATTAGGGTCCTGGTGGGCCAGGGGTTTCAGCCCCAGCATTTT. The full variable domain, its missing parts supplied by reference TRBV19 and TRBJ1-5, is DGGITQSPKYLFRKEGQNVTLSCEQNLNHDAMYWYRQDPGQGLRLIYYSQIVNDFQKGDIAEGYSVSREKKESFPLTVTSAQKNPTAFYLCASSIRVLVGQGFQPQHFGDGTRLSIL.

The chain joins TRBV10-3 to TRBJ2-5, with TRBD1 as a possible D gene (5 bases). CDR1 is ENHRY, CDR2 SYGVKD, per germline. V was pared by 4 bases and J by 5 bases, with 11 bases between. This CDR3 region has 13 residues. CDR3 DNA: TGTGCCATCAGTGGCAGGGCGTGGGAGACCCAGTACTTC. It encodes CAISGRAWETQYF.

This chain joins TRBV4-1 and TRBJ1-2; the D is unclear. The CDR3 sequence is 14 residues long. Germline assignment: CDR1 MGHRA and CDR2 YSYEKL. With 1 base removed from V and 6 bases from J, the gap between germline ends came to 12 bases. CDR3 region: CASSQVAGINGYTF. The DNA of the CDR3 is TGCGCCAGCAGCCAAGTTGCAGGAATTAATGGCTACACCTTC.

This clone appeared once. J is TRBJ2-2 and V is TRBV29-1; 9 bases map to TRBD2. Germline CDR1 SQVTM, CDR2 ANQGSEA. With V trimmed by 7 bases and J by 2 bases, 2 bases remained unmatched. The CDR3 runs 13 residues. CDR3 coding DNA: TGCAGCGCAGCGGGGGGTAACACCGGGGAGCTGTTTTTT. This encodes CSAAGGNTGELFF.

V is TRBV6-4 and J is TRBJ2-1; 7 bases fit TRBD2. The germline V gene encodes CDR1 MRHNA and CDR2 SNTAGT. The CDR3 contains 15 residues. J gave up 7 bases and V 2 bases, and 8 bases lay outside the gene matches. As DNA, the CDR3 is TGTGCCAGCAGTGACCTCTGGGGGGGAGTGAATGAGCAGTTCTTC. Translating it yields CASSDLWGGVNEQFF.

The CDR3 DNA sequence: TGTGCCAGCAGTGAAAGGGACAGAACCTACGAGCAGTACTTC. This encodes CASSERDRTYEQYF. The J gene is TRBJ2-7, the V gene TRBV2, with 7 bases that match TRBD1. The germline V gene encodes CDR1 SNHLY and CDR2 FYNNEI. The CDR3 totals 14 residues. J was trimmed by 2 bases and V by 2 bases; bases with no gene match: 3.

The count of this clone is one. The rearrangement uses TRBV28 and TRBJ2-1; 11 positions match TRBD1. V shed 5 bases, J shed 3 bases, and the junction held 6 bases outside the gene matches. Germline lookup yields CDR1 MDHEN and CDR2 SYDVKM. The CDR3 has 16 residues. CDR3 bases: TGTGCCAGCAGTGTCGCCGGGACAGGGGGCTACAATGAGCAGTTCTTC. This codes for CASSVAGTGGYNEQFF.

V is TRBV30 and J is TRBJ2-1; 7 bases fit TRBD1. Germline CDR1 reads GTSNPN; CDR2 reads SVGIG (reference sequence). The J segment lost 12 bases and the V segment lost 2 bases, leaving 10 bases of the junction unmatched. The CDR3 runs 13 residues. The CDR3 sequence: CAWSQGGGLGQFF. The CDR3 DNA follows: TGTGCCTGGAGTCAAGGGGGCGGGTTGGGGCAGTTCTTC.

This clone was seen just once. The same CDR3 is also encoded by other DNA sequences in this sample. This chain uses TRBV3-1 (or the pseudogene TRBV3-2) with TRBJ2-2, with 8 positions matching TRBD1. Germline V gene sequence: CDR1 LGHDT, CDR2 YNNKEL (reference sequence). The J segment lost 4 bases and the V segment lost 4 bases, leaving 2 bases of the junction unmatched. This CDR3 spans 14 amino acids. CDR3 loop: CASSPTGGTGELFF. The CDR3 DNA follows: TGTGCCAGCAGCCCAACAGGGGGCACCGGGGAGCTGTTTTTT.

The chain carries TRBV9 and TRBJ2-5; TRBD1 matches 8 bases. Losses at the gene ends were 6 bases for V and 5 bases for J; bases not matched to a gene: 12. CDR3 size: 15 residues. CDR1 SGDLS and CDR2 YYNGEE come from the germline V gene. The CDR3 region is CASTQTGVPHETQYF. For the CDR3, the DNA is TGTGCCAGCACGCAGACAGGGGTACCACATGAGACCCAGTACTTC.